The rows below give T cell receptor beta chains drawn from one sample of a study of identical twins. Each CDR3 protein is one row after TCRdb ran MiXCR on the 5' RACE reads. The data show over 200,000 distinct CDR3 sequences, with 5.5% to 7.5% seen just once and 13% to 15% held by the top ten. The sample also formed part of further work on T cells expressing NK-cell markers.

Sequences were obtained from CD8+ T cells sorted from blood. These receptors originate from a woman aged 18-35 years in good health. Both conserved end residues are part of each CDR3. The D gene is left open where the match is weak. Expanded clones get a size class; other rows say once, few or many, or leave the size out.

CDR3nt,CDR3aa,v_gene,d_gene,j_gene,abundance
TGTGCCAGCAGGGGGGGACTAGCGGGAGAGTCAGATACGCAGTATTTT,CASRGGLAGESDTQYF,TRBV12-3/TRBV12-4,TRBD2,TRBJ2-3,-
TGCGCCAGCAGCTTCAGGTCGGCGGGAGGTGGTACCGGGGAGCTGTTTTTT,CASSFRSAGGGTGELFF,TRBV5-1,TRBD2,TRBJ2-2,many
TGTGCCAGCAGTCAGGGGGCCGAAGCTTTCTTT,CASSQGAEAFF,TRBV12-3/TRBV12-4,TRBD1,TRBJ1-1,many
TGCAGTGCTAGGCCTTTGGGGTCTGATAGCGGGGGACCCTGGAACACCGGGGAGCTGTTTTTT,CSARPLGSDSGGPWNTGELFF,TRBV20-1,TRBD2,TRBJ2-2,few
TGCGCCAGCAGCGCCCGGACAGGGAACGAGCAGTACTTC,CASSARTGNEQYF,TRBV5-1,TRBD1,TRBJ2-7,-
TGTGCCAGCAGTCCGACAGCCGCCACTGAAGCTTTCTTT,CASSPTAATEAFF,TRBV12-3/TRBV12-4,-,TRBJ1-1,-
TGCAGTGCCCTGGGGCTAGCGGAGTTTTCCTACAATGAGCAGTTCTTC,CSALGLAEFSYNEQFF,TRBV20-1,TRBD2,TRBJ2-1,few
TGTGCCAGCAGTGGAACGTTGTGGGGTGGGGCGAGTGGCTACACCTTC,CASSGTLWGGASGYTF,TRBV6-1,-,TRBJ1-2,-
TGTGCCAGCAGCCAATTAGATACGCAGTATTTT,CASSQLDTQYF,TRBV12-3/TRBV12-4,-,TRBJ2-3,many
TGTGCCAGCCTTGGAACACATTACCAAGAGACCCAGTACTTC,CASLGTHYQETQYF,TRBV7-8,-,TRBJ2-5,-
TGTGCCAGCAGCCAACAGGGGGACGACACTGAAGCTTTCTTT,CASSQQGDDTEAFF,TRBV7-3,TRBD1,TRBJ1-1,-
TGTGCCAGCAGCCATCAGACAGGGGTTTTTGCCAAAAACATTCAGTACTTC,CASSHQTGVFAKNIQYF,TRBV3-1,TRBD1,TRBJ2-4,few
TGTGCCAGCAGCTCGGTACAGTTGTATGAGCAGTTCTTC,CASSSVQLYEQFF,TRBV7-8,-,TRBJ2-1,few
TGCGCCAGCAGCCAACCGCCCTATAGCGGGAGTGGGAATGAGCAGTTCTTC,CASSQPPYSGSGNEQFF,TRBV4-3,TRBD2,TRBJ2-1,-
TGTGCCAGCAGCCCCAGGGTACTAAGGACTGAAGCTTTCTTT,CASSPRVLRTEAFF,TRBV7-9,-,TRBJ1-1,-
TGTGCCAGCGGTCCCTCGGGTAACACCGGGGAGCTGTTTTTT,CASGPSGNTGELFF,TRBV12-3/TRBV12-4,-,TRBJ2-2,many